This T cell receptor beta chain emerged from a study of somatic reversion in DOCK8 deficiency (dated by TCRdb to 2020 to 2022). Notes on the research overall: In the study, T cell receptor beta repertoires were compared across three groups: DOCK8-deficient patients, DOCK8-revertant patients and healthy volunteers. The DOCK8-deficient patients included in the study had been described in earlier reports. The study investigated how somatic reversion of pathogenic DOCK8 variants alters lymphocyte differentiation and function in DOCK8 deficiency. Study-wide conclusions, independent of this receptor: The source material for each sample, whole blood versus PBMCs, was not specified per sample in the methods.

From the germline V gene (reference sequence), CDR1 is MNHNY and CDR2 is SVGAGI. The CDR3 measures 13 amino acids from cysteine to phenylalanine. Only CDR3 DNA is held: 39 bases, read in frame from base 1. V is shortened by 2 bases, J by 7 bases, and the region joining them spans 9 bases. Regarding this clonotype: Its antigen target is currently unknown. Within one base of it there is no much larger clone, and no base qualities were kept.

Genomic DNA for TCR repertoire analysis was isolated either from whole blood samples or from PBMCs. Samples were taken from a few DOCK8-revertant patients, and some of those patients were sampled at multiple time points. Library construction relied on multiplex PCR. Using EuroClonality-NGS primers, the TRB libraries were generated through a one-step amplicon PCR run on 100 ng genomic DNA. Sequencing of the TRB amplicons was carried out on Illumina MiSeq instruments using 2 x 250 bp version 2 chemistry. The paper's processing steps were these. Primary TRB sequence analysis and V(D)J annotation were performed with IMGT/HighV-QUEST. Repertoire diversity and composition were evaluated with VDJtools after nonfunctional clones were removed and downsampling was applied for comparisons between samples. TCRdb ran its own pipeline on the public reads, namely fastp trimming at Q25 and MiXCR clone calling, and kept in-frame beta chains. Each CDR3 protein gets just one entry, which takes the most common genes and DNA from the rows behind it. The V and J calls were not made by the authors but by TCRdb's processing. A total of 1,300 or so distinct CDR3 sequences appear in this sample, about a quarter of them only once. The top ten clonotypes cover around 84% of the sample.

The chain joins TRBV6-6 to TRBJ1-5; confidence is insufficient to name the D gene. The receptor comes from a human donor with DOCK8 deficiency. Sequenced material: peripheral blood. The cell subset or site label, as the study defines it: DOCK8-deficient patient with somatic reversion. CDR3 loop: CASSYLEGQPQHF. The nucleotide sequence reads TGTGCCAGCAGTTACCTGGAAGGGCAGCCCCAGCATTTT.